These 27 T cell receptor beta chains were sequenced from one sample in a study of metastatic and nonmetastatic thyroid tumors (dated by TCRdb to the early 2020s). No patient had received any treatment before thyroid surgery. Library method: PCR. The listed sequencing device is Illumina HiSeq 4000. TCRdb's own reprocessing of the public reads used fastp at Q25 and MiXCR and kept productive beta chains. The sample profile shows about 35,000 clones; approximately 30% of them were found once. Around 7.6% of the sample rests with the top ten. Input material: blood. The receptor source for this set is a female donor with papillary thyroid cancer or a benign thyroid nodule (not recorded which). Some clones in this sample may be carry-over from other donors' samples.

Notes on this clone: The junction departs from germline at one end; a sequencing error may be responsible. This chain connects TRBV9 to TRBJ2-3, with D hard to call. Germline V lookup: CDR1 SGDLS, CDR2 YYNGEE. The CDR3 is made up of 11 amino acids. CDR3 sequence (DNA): TGTGCCAGCAGCGCCCCGGACGGAGCCTCTTTT. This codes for CASSAPDGASF.

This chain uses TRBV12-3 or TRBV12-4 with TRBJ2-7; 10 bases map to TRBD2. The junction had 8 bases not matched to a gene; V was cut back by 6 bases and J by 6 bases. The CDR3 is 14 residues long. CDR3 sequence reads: CASSISGRVSEQYF. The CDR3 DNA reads TGTGCCAGCAGCATAAGCGGGAGGGTCTCCGAGCAGTACTTC.

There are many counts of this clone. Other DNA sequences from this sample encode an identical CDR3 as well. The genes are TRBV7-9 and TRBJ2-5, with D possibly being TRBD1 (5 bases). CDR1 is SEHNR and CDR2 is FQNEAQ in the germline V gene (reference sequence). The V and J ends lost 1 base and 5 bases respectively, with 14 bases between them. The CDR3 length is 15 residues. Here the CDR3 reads CASSLVWGPYETQYF. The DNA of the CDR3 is TGTGCCAGCAGCTTAGTATGGGGCCCCTACGAGACCCAGTACTTC.

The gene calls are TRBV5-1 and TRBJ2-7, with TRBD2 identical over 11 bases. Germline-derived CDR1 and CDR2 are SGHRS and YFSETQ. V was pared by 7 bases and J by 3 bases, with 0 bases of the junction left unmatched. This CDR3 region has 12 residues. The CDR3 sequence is CASGTSGYEQYF. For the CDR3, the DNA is TGCGCCAGCGGGACTAGCGGCTACGAGCAGTACTTC.

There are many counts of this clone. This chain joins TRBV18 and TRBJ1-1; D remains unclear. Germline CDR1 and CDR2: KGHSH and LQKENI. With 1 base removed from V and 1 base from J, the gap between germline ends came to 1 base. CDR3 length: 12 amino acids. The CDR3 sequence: CASSPRNTEAFF. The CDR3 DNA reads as TGTGCCAGCTCACCACGGAACACTGAAGCTTTCTTT.

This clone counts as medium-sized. CDR3 nucleotide sequence: TGTGCCAGCAGTGGTGGGACTAGCGGGAGGTACGAGCAGTACTTC. It codes for CASSGGTSGRYEQYF. V gene TRBV12-3 or TRBV12-4 combines with J gene TRBJ2-7, with 15 bases identical to TRBD2. CDR3 length: 15 amino acids. V was clipped by 5 bases and J by 4 bases; unmatched bases: 3.

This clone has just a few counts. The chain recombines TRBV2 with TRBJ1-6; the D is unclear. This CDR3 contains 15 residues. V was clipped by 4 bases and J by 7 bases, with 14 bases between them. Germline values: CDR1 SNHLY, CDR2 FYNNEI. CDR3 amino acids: CASSADFYGNSPLHF. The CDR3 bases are TGTGCCAGCAGTGCGGATTTTTATGGGAATTCACCCCTCCACTTT.

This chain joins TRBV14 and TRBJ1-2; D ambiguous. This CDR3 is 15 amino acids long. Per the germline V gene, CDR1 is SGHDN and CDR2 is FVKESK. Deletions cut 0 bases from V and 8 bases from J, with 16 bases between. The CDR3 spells CASSQDRTSRRGYTF. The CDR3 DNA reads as TGTGCCAGCAGCCAAGACCGGACCTCTCGGAGGGGCTACACCTTC. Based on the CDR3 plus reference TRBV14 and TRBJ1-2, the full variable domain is EAGVTQFPSHSVIEKGQTVTLRCDPISGHDNLYWYRRVMGKEIKFLLHFVKESKQDESGMPNNRFLAERTGGTYSTLKVQPAELEDSGVYFCASSQDRTSRRGYTFGSGTRLTVV.

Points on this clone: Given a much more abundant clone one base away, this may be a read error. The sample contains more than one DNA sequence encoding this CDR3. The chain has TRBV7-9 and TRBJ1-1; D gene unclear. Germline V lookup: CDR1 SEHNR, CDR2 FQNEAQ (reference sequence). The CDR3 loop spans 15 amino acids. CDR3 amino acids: CASSLSGAKNTEAFF. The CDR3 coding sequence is TGTGCCAGCAGCCTTTCAGGTGCGAAGAACACTGAGGCTTTCTTT.

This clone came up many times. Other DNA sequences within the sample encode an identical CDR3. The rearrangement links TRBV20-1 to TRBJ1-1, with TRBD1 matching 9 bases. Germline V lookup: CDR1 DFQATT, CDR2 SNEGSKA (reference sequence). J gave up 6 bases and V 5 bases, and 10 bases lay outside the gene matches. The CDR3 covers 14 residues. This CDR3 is CSAGAGTGRSEAFF. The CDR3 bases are TGCAGTGCTGGAGCCGGGACAGGGAGATCTGAAGCTTTCTTT.

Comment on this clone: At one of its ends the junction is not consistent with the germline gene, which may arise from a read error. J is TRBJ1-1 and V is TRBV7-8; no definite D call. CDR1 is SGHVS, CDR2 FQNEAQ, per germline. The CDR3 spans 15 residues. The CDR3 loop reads CAISFDSTGDTEAFF. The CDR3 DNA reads TGTGCCATCAGCTTCGACTCGACTGGGGACACTGAAGCTTTCTTT.

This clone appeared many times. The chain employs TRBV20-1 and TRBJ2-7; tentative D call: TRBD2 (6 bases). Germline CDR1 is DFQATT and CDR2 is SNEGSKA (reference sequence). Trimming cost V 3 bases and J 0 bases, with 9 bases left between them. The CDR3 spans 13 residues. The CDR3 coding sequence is TGCAGTGCTAGTGCGGGGCCCTCCTACGAGCAGTACTTC. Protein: CSASAGPSYEQYF.

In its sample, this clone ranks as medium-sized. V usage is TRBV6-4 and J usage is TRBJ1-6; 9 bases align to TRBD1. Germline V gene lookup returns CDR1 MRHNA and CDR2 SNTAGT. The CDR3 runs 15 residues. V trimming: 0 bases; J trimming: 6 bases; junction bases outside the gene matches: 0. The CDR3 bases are TGTGCCAGCAGTGACTCGACAGGGGGTAATTCACCCCTCCACTTT. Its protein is CASSDSTGGNSPLHF.

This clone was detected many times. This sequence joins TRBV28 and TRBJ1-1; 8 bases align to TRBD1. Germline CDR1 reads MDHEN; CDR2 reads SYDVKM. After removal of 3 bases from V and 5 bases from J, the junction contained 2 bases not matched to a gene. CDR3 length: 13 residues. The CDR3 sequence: CASSFDRGTEAFF. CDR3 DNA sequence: TGTGCCAGCAGTTTCGACAGGGGAACTGAAGCTTTCTTT.

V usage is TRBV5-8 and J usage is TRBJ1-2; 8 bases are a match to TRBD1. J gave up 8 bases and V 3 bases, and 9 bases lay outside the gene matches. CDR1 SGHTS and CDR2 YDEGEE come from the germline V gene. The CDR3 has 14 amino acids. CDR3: CASSYGQGSSGYTF. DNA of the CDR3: TGTGCCAGCAGCTACGGACAGGGTAGCTCAGGCTACACCTTC.

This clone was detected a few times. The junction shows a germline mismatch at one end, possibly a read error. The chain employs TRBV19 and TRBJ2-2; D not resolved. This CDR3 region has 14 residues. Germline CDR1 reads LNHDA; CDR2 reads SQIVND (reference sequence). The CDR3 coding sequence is TGTGCCAGTAGTTGGGGAAACAACAACGGGGAGCTGTTTTTT. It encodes CASSWGNNNGELFF.

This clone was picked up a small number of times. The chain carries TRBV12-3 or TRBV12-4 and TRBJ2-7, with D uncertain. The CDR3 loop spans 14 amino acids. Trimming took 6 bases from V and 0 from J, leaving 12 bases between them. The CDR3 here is CASRPEAPSYEQYF. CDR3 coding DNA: TGTGCCAGCAGACCAGAGGCGCCCTCCTACGAGCAGTACTTC.

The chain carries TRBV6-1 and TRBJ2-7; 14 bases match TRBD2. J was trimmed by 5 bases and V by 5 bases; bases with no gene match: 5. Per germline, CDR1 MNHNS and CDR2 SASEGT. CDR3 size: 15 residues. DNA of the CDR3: TGTGCCAGCAGTAAGACTAGCGGGAGGGGGGACGAGCAGTACTTC. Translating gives CASSKTSGRGDEQYF.

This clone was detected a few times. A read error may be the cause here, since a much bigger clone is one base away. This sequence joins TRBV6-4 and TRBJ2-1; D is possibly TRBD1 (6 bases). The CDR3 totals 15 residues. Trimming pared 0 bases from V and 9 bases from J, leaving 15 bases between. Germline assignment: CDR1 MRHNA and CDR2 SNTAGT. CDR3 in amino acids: CASSDSLWGPGEQFF. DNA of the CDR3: TGTGCCAGCAGTGACTCGCTCTGGGGGCCGGGTGAGCAGTTCTTC.

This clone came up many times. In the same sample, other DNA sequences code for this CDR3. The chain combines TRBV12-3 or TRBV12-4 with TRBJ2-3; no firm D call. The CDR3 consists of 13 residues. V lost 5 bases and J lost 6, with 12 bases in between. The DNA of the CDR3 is TGTGCCAGCAGTCTAGAGATTGGGGATACGCAGTATTTT. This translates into CASSLEIGDTQYF.

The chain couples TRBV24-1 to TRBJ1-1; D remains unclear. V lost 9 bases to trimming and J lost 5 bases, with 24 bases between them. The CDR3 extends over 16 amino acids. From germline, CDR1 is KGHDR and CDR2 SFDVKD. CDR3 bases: TGTGCCACCCGAGATGCCTACCAGGTGGCGGGAACTGAAGCTTTCTTT. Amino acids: CATRDAYQVAGTEAFF.

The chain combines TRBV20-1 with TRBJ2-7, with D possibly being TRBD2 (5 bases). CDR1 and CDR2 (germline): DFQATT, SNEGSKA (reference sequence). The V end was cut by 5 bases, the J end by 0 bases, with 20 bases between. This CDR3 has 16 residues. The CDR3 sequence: CSASLGGWGFSYEQYF. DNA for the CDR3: TGCAGTGCTTCCCTCGGAGGTTGGGGTTTCTCCTACGAGCAGTACTTC.

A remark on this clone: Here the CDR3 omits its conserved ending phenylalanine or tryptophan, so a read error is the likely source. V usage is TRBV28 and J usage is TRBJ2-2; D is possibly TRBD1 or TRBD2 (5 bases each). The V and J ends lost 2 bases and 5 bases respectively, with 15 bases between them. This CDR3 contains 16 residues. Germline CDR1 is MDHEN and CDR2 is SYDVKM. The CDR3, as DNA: TGTGCCAGCAGTTTAAGTTTGGGGGTCCGAACCGGGGAGCTGTTTCTT. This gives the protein CASSLSLGVRTGELFL.

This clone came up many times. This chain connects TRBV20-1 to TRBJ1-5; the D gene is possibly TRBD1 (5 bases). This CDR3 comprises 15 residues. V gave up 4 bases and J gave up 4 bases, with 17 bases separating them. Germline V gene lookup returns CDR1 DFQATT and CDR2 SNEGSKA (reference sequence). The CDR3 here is CSANLGRGPNQPQHF. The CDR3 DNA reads TGCAGTGCTAACCTAGGAAGGGGTCCTAATCAGCCCCAGCATTTT.

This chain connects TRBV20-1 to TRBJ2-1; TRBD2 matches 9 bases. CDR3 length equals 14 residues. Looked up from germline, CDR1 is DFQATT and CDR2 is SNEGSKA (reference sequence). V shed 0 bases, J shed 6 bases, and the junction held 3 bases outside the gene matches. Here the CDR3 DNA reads TGCAGTGCTAGAGATGTACTAGCGGGCAATGAGCAGTTCTTC. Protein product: CSARDVLAGNEQFF.

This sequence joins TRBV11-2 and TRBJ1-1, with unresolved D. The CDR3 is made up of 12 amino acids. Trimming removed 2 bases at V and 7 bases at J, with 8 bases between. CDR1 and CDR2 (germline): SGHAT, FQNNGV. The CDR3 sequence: CASSLRADEAFF. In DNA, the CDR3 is TGTGCCAGCAGCTTACGGGCAGATGAAGCTTTCTTT.

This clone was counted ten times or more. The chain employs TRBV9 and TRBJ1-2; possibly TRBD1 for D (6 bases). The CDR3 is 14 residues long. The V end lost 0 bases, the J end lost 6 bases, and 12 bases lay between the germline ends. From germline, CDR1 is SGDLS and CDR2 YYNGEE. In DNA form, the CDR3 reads TGTGCCAGCAGCGTAGGGGCAGGGGTGGATGGCTACACCTTC. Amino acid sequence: CASSVGAGVDGYTF.